These T cell receptor beta chains were read from a single sample in a study of blood T cell repertoires in COVID-19. Sequencing was performed with immunoSEQ multiplex PCR; in TCRdb, only in-frame clones are kept and a portion is missing. The table includes over 120,000 clones, 65% to 85% detected once. Sequences were obtained from peripheral blood. Receptors originate from a woman aged 55-69 years with acute or convalescent COVID-19. The CDR3 runs from the conserved cysteine through the conserved F or W. The D gene is left open where the match is weak. Only some rows state a clone size, as once, few, many or a class for expanded clones.

TGTGCCAGCAGAGCACAGGGGTCGGTTTCACCCCTCCACTTT	CASRAQGSVSPLHF	TRBV28	-	TRBD1	TRBJ1-6	14
TGTGCCAGTGCCCGGACAGGGGCTAATTACGAGCAGTACTTC	CASARTGANYEQYF	TRBV19	once	TRBD1	TRBJ2-7	14
TGTGCCAGCAGCAACTACGGAGGACTAGCGGGAGGGTCCTTATACAATGAGCAGTTCTTC	CASSNYGGLAGGSLYNEQFF	TRBV14	-	TRBD2	TRBJ2-1	20
TGTGCCACCAGCCGGGGACAGGGCGGCAATAGCGGGAGTACAGATACGCAGTATTTT	CATSRGQGGNSGSTDTQYF	TRBV15	-	-	TRBJ2-3	19
TGCGCCAGCAGCTGGCCGGAGGACTTCGAAGAGACCCAGTACTTC	CASSWPEDFEETQYF	TRBV5-1	once	-	TRBJ2-5	15
TGTGCCAGCTCACCACCGTGGGCGAGCACTGAAGCTTTCTTT	CASSPPWASTEAFF	TRBV18	-	-	TRBJ1-1	14
TGTGCCAGCAGCTCTCTAGCGGGGGGCACAGATACGCAGTATTTT	CASSSLAGGTDTQYF	TRBV11-2	-	TRBD2	TRBJ2-3	15
TGCGCCAGCAGCCAAGCAGAACTAGCGGGGAATACGCAGTATTTT	CASSQAELAGNTQYF	TRBV4-1	-	TRBD2	TRBJ2-3	15
TGCGCCAGCAGCCGGGAGCTAGCGGGAGCTTCCAATGAGCAGTTCTTC	CASSRELAGASNEQFF	TRBV4-1	-	TRBD2	TRBJ2-1	16
TGTGCCAGCAGTCCTCTATCCACAACTAATGAAAAACTGTTTTTT	CASSPLSTTNEKLFF	TRBV28	-	-	TRBJ1-4	15
TGTGCCATCAGTGAGTCCGAGGTTCCTGGGGCCAACGTCCTGACTTTC	CAISESEVPGANVLTF	TRBV10-3	-	-	TRBJ2-6	16
TGTGCCACCAGCAGAGACGACAGGCTCTCTGGAAACACCATATATTTT	CATSRDDRLSGNTIYF	TRBV15	-	-	TRBJ1-3	16
TGCAGCGTTGAATTACTAGCTTCCGGATACAATGAGCAGTTCTTC	CSVELLASGYNEQFF	TRBV29-1	few	-	TRBJ2-1	15
TGTGCCAGCAGTTTTTCGCGGGTTGGGGTGAACAATGAGCAGTTCTTC	CASSFSRVGVNNEQFF	TRBV11-3	-	-	TRBJ2-1	16
TGTGCCAGCAGTTTTGAGGGACTAGCGGTATACGAGCAGTACTTC	CASSFEGLAVYEQYF	TRBV28	-	TRBD2	TRBJ2-7	15
TGTGCCAGTAGTATAGGGTCGGGGTTAAAAGGGGCCAACGTCCTGACTTTC	CASSIGSGLKGANVLTF	TRBV19	medium-sized	-	TRBJ2-6	17
TGTGCCAGCAGCTTACGAGTTAGCGCATATGAGGAGCAGTACTTC	CASSLRVSAYEEQYF	TRBV7-6	-	-	TRBJ2-7	15
TGTGCCAGCAGCCCCCTGGCTAGCGGGAGCTACGAGCAGTACTTC	CASSPLASGSYEQYF	TRBV7-6	-	TRBD2	TRBJ2-7	15
TGTGCCAGCAGCCAATCGGCAGGGGGCTGGAAACTGTTTTTT	CASSQSAGGWKLFF	TRBV7-9	-	TRBD1	TRBJ1-4	14
TGCGCCAGCAGCCACAGACAGGACGTAAATGAGCAGTTCTTC	CASSHRQDVNEQFF	TRBV4-1	-	-	TRBJ2-1	14
TGTGCCAGCAGCTTAGGCGGGACCGGGGAGCTGTTTTTT	CASSLGGTGELFF	TRBV11-3	-	-	TRBJ2-2	13
TGCGCCAGCAGCTTGGAACTAGCGGGAGCGTACCGTTACAATGAGCAGTTCTTC	CASSLELAGAYRYNEQFF	TRBV5-1	-	TRBD2	TRBJ2-1	18
TGTGCCTGGAGTGTCCTTCCCGGACAGGGACATTTCTTTGGCTACACCTTC	CAWSVLPGQGHFFGYTF	TRBV30	-	TRBD1	TRBJ1-2	17
TGTGCCAGCAGCGACGGGACAGGTTCGGGCGAGCAGTACTTC	CASSDGTGSGEQYF	TRBV28	-	TRBD1	TRBJ2-7	14
TGTGCCATTGAAGACAGCCTAATAGGTAATGAGCAGTTCTTC	CAIEDSLIGNEQFF	TRBV10-3	-	-	TRBJ2-1	14
TGCGCCAGCAGCTTCGCGGAATCCTACGAGCAGTACTTC	CASSFAESYEQYF	TRBV5-1	-	-	TRBJ2-7	13